This T cell receptor (beta chain) is drawn from a study of CD8 T cells in ankylosing spondylitis. TCRdb reprocessed the 5' RACE reads with MiXCR, giving one entry per CDR3 protein. The sample lists around 180,000 distinct CDR3 sequences, over 10% occurring once. Of note for this clonotype: Its antigen is unidentified. One junction end disagrees with the germline gene, perhaps due to a read error.

Study-wide results and limits: Disease-linked clones reportedly concentrated significantly in matched ankylosing spondylitis synovial fluid.

Germline CDR1 MNHEY, CDR2 SMNVEV (reference sequence). The CDR3 has 13 residues. The TCR sequence derives from a female donor with ankylosing spondylitis or in good health (not recorded which). Sequencing used blood, either unsorted or a sorted T cell fraction (not recorded which). V and J are TRBV27 and TRBJ2-7, with a weak D call TRBD1 (6 bases). CDR3 protein: CPSSTSSGDEQYF. The CDR3 nucleotides are TGTCCCAGCAGTACCTCCTCAGGGGACGAGCAGTACTTC.